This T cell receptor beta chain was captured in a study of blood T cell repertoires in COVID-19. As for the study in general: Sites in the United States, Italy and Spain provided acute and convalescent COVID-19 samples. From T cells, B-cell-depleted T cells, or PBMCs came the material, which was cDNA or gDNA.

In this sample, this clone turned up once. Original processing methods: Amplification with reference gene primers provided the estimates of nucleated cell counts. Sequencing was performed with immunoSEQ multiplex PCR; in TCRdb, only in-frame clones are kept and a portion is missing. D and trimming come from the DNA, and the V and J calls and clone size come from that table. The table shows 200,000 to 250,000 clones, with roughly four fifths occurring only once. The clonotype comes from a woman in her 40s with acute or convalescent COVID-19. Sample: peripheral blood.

As DNA, the CDR3 is TGTGCCAGCAGTTTATCTGGGGGGACGGTCTCCTATGGCTACACCTTC. Amino acid sequence: CASSLSGGTVSYGYTF. The rearrangement uses TRBV27 and TRBJ1-2; a possible D gene is TRBD1 (5 bases). The germline CDR1 and CDR2 sequences are MNHEY and SMNVEV (reference sequence). Between the trimmed V and J ends, which lost 0 bases and 4 bases, there was a span of 15 bases. CDR3 length: 16 residues.